This TCR beta chain was identified during a study of T cells in Graves' hyperthyroidism and ophthalmopathy (dated 2019 in TCRdb). Background for the entire study: Peripheral blood samples were taken at the time of initial diagnosis, prior to any treatment. In about 6 Graves' hyperthyroidism patients, the study also compared T-cell repertoires from thyroid tissue with T-cell repertoires from blood. Following sampling, methimazole starting at 30 mg daily was given to hyperthyroidism patients, and high-dose intravenous methylprednisolone was given to ophthalmopathy patients. To identify distinguishing TCR V-J signatures, a discovery cohort of around 100 patients was used, comprising approximately 40 with Graves' ophthalmopathy and around 57 with stable Graves' hyperthyroidism. The 95 to 100 discovery patients were randomly split 7:3 into training and test sets. TCR Vbeta CDR3 sequencing of some 140 peripheral blood samples (fewer than 45 ophthalmopathy, 75 hyperthyroidism and roughly 17 progressor patients) is reported in the paper. An independent validation cohort of some 18 hyperthyroidism patients and approximately 16 patients who later progressed to ophthalmopathy tested prospective prediction of ophthalmopathy. Study-wide conclusions, independent of this receptor: In validation, progression to ophthalmopathy was predicted by the model with almost 71% sensitivity and nearly 75% specificity, a median of about 6.4 months before onset. Blood samples also contained most of the expanded thyroid clonotypes (frequency above 0.001), which suggests that blood repertoires may reflect thyroid immune responses. No statistical method was used to fix the sample size in advance, and group allocation was not hidden from the investigators. Ophthalmopathy was separated from stable hyperthyroidism by a 13 V-J signature model, with approximately 85% sensitivity and about 81% specificity obtained in cross-validation and 80%/75% obtained in testing.

In this sample, this clonotype turned up many times. Its specific antigen is unknown. The sample holds no much larger clone one base away, and base qualities are not on file. TCR beta CDR3 regions were amplified from RNA transcripts. For the first round of RT-PCR on the TCR CDR3, the HTBI primer set was used together with the Qiagen OneStep RT-PCR kit. Libraries were constructed in a second round of multiplex PCR, after which size selection and purification were carried out. Libraries were sequenced paired-end with 100 bp reads on an Illumina HiSeq2000. The published analysis was carried out like this. SOAPnuke was used to process the raw data, removing reads that contained adapters or uncalled bases, had a mean Phred below 15, or lacked an exact match to the constant primer or identifier. High-quality paired reads were merged with COPE v1.2.5, and unique nucleotide sequences were defined as clonotypes. MiTCR v1.1 was used to align the clonotypes against IMGT TRBV, TRBD and TRBJ reference segments. Only V-J combinations with frequency above 0.0001, covering roughly 99% of repertoires, were analysed. A TCS score was defined as the ratio between F50 (clonal expansion) and ExV (chaos), using BLOSUM62-based TCRdist between CDR3 peptides within each V-J. Welch's t-statistics and random forest reduced around 510 V-J features to about 12, which were used in a naive Bayes classifier (R e1071). Using fastp at Q25 and MiXCR, TCRdb reprocessed the public reads and kept productive beta chains. All rows with the same CDR3 protein become a single entry with the most common DNA and genes. The V and J calls were determined by TCRdb, not by the authors. The table for this sample lists approximately 250,000 distinct CDR3 sequences; approximately 25% of them were counted only once. The ten largest account for roughly 32% of the sample.

Ophthalmopathy patients had moderately to severely active disease, with a Clinical Activity Score of 3 or more, a NOSPECS grade of 4 or more, and a disease duration of less than 3 months. Patients with uncontrolled infections, other autoimmune diseases, pregnancy or lactation were excluded. Diagnoses relied on clinical symptoms, serum thyroxine and TRAb, thyroid ultrasound and orbital computed tomography. PBMCs were isolated from approximately 10 ml of fresh peripheral blood by Ficoll-Paque density gradient centrifugation. Total RNA was extracted using Trizol reagent, and RNA quality was assessed on an Agilent 2100 Bioanalyzer. From a lookup of the germline V gene (reference sequence), CDR1 and CDR2 are DFQATT and SNEGSKA. Taken from cysteine to phenylalanine, the CDR3 has 15 residues. CDR3 DNA is the only sequence kept; it has 45 bases, read in frame from the first base. V is cut back by 0 bases and J by 7 bases, with 9 bases in the junction unmatched.

This receptor chain uses TRBV20-1 and TRBJ2-7; 10 junctional bases match TRBD2. Sequencing was performed on blood. The clonotype originates from a woman in her forties with Graves' ophthalmopathy. DNA sequence: TGCAGTGCTAGAGAGGGACTAGCGAGTTTCCGGGAGCAGTACTTC. Its product reads: CSAREGLASFREQYF.